This T cell receptor beta chain was profiled in a study of blood T cell repertoires in COVID-19. Study-level information: Donors in the United States, Italy and Spain gave samples during acute or convalescent COVID-19. Sample material is recorded as cDNA or gDNA derived from T cells, B-cell-depleted T cells, or PBMCs.

Data came from immunoSEQ multiplex PCR; TCRdb stores just in-frame clones and leaves some out. Seen here are tens of thousands of clones, 80% to 90% observed once, and the top ten hold around 9.6%. Per the germline V gene, CDR1 is SGHRS and CDR2 is YFSETQ. This CDR3 comprises 15 residues. V was cut by 4 bases and J by 2 bases, with 14 bases left in between. The genes are TRBV5-1 and TRBJ2-3; TRBD1 is a possible D gene (6 bases). This receptor was obtained from a human donor in a cohort sampled during active COVID-19. Sequenced material: peripheral blood. CDR3 protein: CASSLAGEFTDTQYF. DNA for the CDR3: TGCGCCAGCAGCCTAGCAGGGGAATTCACAGATACGCAGTATTTT.